The rows below give T cell receptor beta chains drawn from one sample of a study of read filtering for tumor transcriptome and immune sequencing. TCRdb redid the calling of the reads with MiXCR, one entry per CDR3 protein. This sample has about 130,000 distinct CDR3 sequences; about 12% occur once, and the top ten carry more than 6.5%. The sample consisted of a population of CD138-negative cells sorted from bone marrow. The receptor source for this set is a donor aged 40 or over with multiple myeloma. The CDR3 runs from the conserved cysteine through the conserved F or W. Each record gives: V gene, D gene, clone size, J gene, CDR3 DNA, CDR3 protein. D genes are given only for firm matches. The listing skips clone size in some rows; elsewhere it reads once, few, many or a size class.

V gene: TRBV11-3
D gene: -
clone size: many
J gene: TRBJ2-7
CDR3 DNA: TGTGCCAGCAGCTTAGGGGGGGACAGTCTCCACGAGCAGTACTTC
CDR3 protein: CASSLGGDSLHEQYF

V gene: TRBV10-2
D gene: -
clone size: -
J gene: TRBJ1-1
CDR3 DNA: TGCGCCAGCAACCCCGGGGGGCCCAACACTGAAGCTTTCTTT
CDR3 protein: CASNPGGPNTEAFF

V gene: TRBV19
D gene: -
clone size: many
J gene: TRBJ1-5
CDR3 DNA: TGTGCCAGTGCAGACAGCCCCAATCACCCCCAGCATTTT
CDR3 protein: CASADSPNHPQHF

V gene: TRBV21-1
D gene: -
clone size: many
J gene: TRBJ2-5
CDR3 DNA: TGTGCCAGCAGCAAATATAGGGGGACGGAGACCCAGTACTTC
CDR3 protein: CASSKYRGTETQYF

V gene: TRBV11-2
D gene: -
clone size: -
J gene: TRBJ2-2
CDR3 DNA: TGTGCCAGCAGCGGGTATGGGGAGCTGTTTTTT
CDR3 protein: CASSGYGELFF

V gene: TRBV7-2
D gene: -
clone size: few
J gene: TRBJ1-1
CDR3 DNA: TGTGCCAGCAGCTTAGCGAACCGATTACGGACTGAAGCTTTCTTT
CDR3 protein: CASSLANRLRTEAFF

V gene: TRBV24-1
D gene: TRBD2
clone size: few
J gene: TRBJ2-3
CDR3 DNA: TGTGCCACCAGTGACTCTCTAGCGGAGGCAGGGGATACGCAGTATTTT
CDR3 protein: CATSDSLAEAGDTQYF

V gene: TRBV7-8
D gene: -
clone size: many
J gene: TRBJ2-2
CDR3 DNA: TGTGCCAGCAGCTTAGATGGGGGTGCGAACACCGGGGAGCTGTTTTTT
CDR3 protein: CASSLDGGANTGELFF

V gene: TRBV24-1
D gene: -
clone size: -
J gene: TRBJ2-1
CDR3 DNA: TGTGCCACCAGTGAAGATCCCTACAATGAGCAGTTCTTC
CDR3 protein: CATSEDPYNEQFF

V gene: TRBV7-6
D gene: TRBD2
clone size: many
J gene: TRBJ2-3
CDR3 DNA: TGTGCCAGCAGCTTAGAAGCGGGGAGGGCCACAGATACGCAGTATTTT
CDR3 protein: CASSLEAGRATDTQYF

V gene: TRBV12-3/TRBV12-4
D gene: -
clone size: many
J gene: TRBJ1-1
CDR3 DNA: TGTGCCAGCAGTTTAGACACTGAAGCTTTCTTT
CDR3 protein: CASSLDTEAFF

V gene: TRBV27
D gene: -
clone size: many
J gene: TRBJ2-7
CDR3 DNA: TGTGCCAGCAGTTTATCTCAGGCCTACGAGCAGTACTTC
CDR3 protein: CASSLSQAYEQYF

V gene: TRBV6-2/TRBV6-3
D gene: -
clone size: many
J gene: TRBJ2-3
CDR3 DNA: TGTGCCAGCAGTCGTAGACAGGGCACAGATACGCAGTATTTT
CDR3 protein: CASSRRQGTDTQYF

V gene: TRBV7-3
D gene: TRBD2
clone size: few
J gene: TRBJ2-1
CDR3 DNA: TGTGCCAGCAGTATAAGGGCTAGCGGGATGGGTGAGCAGTTCTTC
CDR3 protein: CASSIRASGMGEQFF

V gene: TRBV3-1
D gene: TRBD2
clone size: many
J gene: TRBJ2-7
CDR3 DNA: TGTGCCAGCAGACCTAGCGGGAGCTCCTACGAGCAGTACTTC
CDR3 protein: CASRPSGSSYEQYF

V gene: TRBV24-1
D gene: TRBD2
clone size: many
J gene: TRBJ2-1
CDR3 DNA: TGTGCCACCAGTGAGGGACTAGCGGGAGGAGTTGAGCAGTTCTTC
CDR3 protein: CATSEGLAGGVEQFF

V gene: TRBV2
D gene: TRBD1
clone size: many
J gene: TRBJ2-7
CDR3 DNA: TGTGCCAGCAGTGTGGACAGGGCGAGCTCCTACGAGCAGTACTTC
CDR3 protein: CASSVDRASSYEQYF

V gene: TRBV7-9
D gene: -
clone size: few
J gene: TRBJ2-1
CDR3 DNA: TGTGTCAGCAGCTTAAATAGCGGCTTGATGGGCAATGAGCAGTTCTTC
CDR3 protein: CVSSLNSGLMGNEQFF

V gene: TRBV27
D gene: -
clone size: -
J gene: TRBJ2-1
CDR3 DNA: TGTGCCAGCAGTACCACCCCCCGGACCGAAAATGAGCAGTTCTTC
CDR3 protein: CASSTTPRTENEQFF

V gene: TRBV20-1
D gene: TRBD2
clone size: many
J gene: TRBJ2-2
CDR3 DNA: TGCAGTGCTTCGCTAGCGGGAGGGCCAACCGGGGAGCTGTTTTTT
CDR3 protein: CSASLAGGPTGELFF

V gene: TRBV19
D gene: -
clone size: -
J gene: TRBJ1-1
CDR3 DNA: TGTGCCCGTAGATGGACAATGGGGAACACTGAAGCTTTCTTT
CDR3 protein: CARRWTMGNTEAFF

V gene: TRBV12-5
D gene: TRBD2
clone size: many
J gene: TRBJ2-3
CDR3 DNA: TGTGCTAGTGGTTTGGTAACCAGGGGGGGACTAGCGGACAGCACAGATACGCAGTATTTT
CDR3 protein: CASGLVTRGGLADSTDTQYF

V gene: TRBV6-5
D gene: -
clone size: many
J gene: TRBJ1-1
CDR3 DNA: TGTGCCAGCAGTTACCAAGGGAGCACTGAAGCTTTCTTT
CDR3 protein: CASSYQGSTEAFF

V gene: TRBV7-9
D gene: -
clone size: many
J gene: TRBJ1-1
CDR3 DNA: TGTGCCAGCAGCTTAGATGGGGTGACTGAAGCTTTCTTT
CDR3 protein: CASSLDGVTEAFF

V gene: TRBV7-9
D gene: TRBD2
clone size: few
J gene: TRBJ2-1
CDR3 DNA: TGTGCCAGCAGCTTACAAAGCGGGAGTTCCAGTGAGCAGTTCTTC
CDR3 protein: CASSLQSGSSSEQFF

V gene: TRBV7-3
D gene: TRBD1
clone size: many
J gene: TRBJ2-1
CDR3 DNA: TGTGCCAGCAGCTCCGGACAGGGGTTTGGCAATGAGCAGTTCTTC
CDR3 protein: CASSSGQGFGNEQFF

V gene: TRBV20-1
D gene: -
clone size: many
J gene: TRBJ2-7
CDR3 DNA: TGCAGTGCTAGACCCCTTGATAGGTACGAGCAGTACTTC
CDR3 protein: CSARPLDRYEQYF

V gene: TRBV7-2
D gene: -
clone size: many
J gene: TRBJ1-5
CDR3 DNA: TGTGCCAGCAGCCTAGTAGGGTTTTATAGCAATCAGCCCCAGCATTTT
CDR3 protein: CASSLVGFYSNQPQHF

V gene: TRBV29-1
D gene: TRBD1
clone size: many
J gene: TRBJ2-7
CDR3 DNA: TGCAGGAAACAGAAGGGGACAGATATACCCTACGAGCAGTACTTC
CDR3 protein: CRKQKGTDIPYEQYF

V gene: TRBV4-2
D gene: TRBD1
clone size: -
J gene: TRBJ2-7
CDR3 DNA: TGTGCCAGCAGCCAAGGAGGACAGGGGTTACCCTACGAGCAGTACTTC
CDR3 protein: CASSQGGQGLPYEQYF

V gene: TRBV5-4
D gene: TRBD2
clone size: many
J gene: TRBJ2-2
CDR3 DNA: TGTGCCAGCAGCCCCACTTTAGCGGGAGTAGGCGGGGAGCTGTTTTTT
CDR3 protein: CASSPTLAGVGGELFF

V gene: TRBV7-2
D gene: TRBD2
clone size: many
J gene: TRBJ2-1
CDR3 DNA: TGTGCCAGCAGCGCTAGCGGGAGTAACAATGAGCAGTTCTTC
CDR3 protein: CASSASGSNNEQFF

V gene: TRBV13
D gene: TRBD2
clone size: many
J gene: TRBJ2-3
CDR3 DNA: TGTGCCAGCAGCTTACTAGCGGGAACAGATACGCAGTATTTT
CDR3 protein: CASSLLAGTDTQYF

V gene: TRBV5-4
D gene: -
clone size: few
J gene: TRBJ2-1
CDR3 DNA: TGTGCCAGCAGCTCAGCGGGTGAGCAGTTCTTC
CDR3 protein: CASSSAGEQFF

V gene: TRBV20-1
D gene: -
clone size: many
J gene: TRBJ2-1
CDR3 DNA: TGCAGTCCAGTGGACTTGTACAATGAGCAGTTCTTC
CDR3 protein: CSPVDLYNEQFF

V gene: TRBV5-1
D gene: -
clone size: -
J gene: TRBJ1-4
CDR3 DNA: TGCGCCAGCAGCCCTGGGGACTCCCCGAATGAGAAACTGTTTTTT
CDR3 protein: CASSPGDSPNEKLFF

V gene: TRBV4-1
D gene: -
clone size: many
J gene: TRBJ2-1
CDR3 DNA: TGCGCCAGCAGCCAAGTAGTGAGGATGGTGAATGAGCAGTTCTTC
CDR3 protein: CASSQVVRMVNEQFF